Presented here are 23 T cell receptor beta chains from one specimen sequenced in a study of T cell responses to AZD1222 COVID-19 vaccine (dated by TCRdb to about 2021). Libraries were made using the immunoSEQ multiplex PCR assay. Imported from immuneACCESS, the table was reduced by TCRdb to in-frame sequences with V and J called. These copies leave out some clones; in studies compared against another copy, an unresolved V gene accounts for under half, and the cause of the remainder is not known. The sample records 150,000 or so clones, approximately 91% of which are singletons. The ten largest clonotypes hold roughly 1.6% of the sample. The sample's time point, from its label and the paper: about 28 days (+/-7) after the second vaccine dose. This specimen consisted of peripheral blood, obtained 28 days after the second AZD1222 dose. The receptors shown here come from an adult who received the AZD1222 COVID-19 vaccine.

The CDR3 sequence: CATSRRGGTEAFF. The CDR3 DNA sequence: TGTGCCACCAGTAGGCGGGGTGGGACTGAAGCTTTCTTT. The chain is built from TRBV24-1 and TRBJ1-1; no definite D call. Trimming left V 6 bases short and J 5 bases short, with 12 bases between. The germline V gene has CDR1 KGHDR and CDR2 SFDVKD. This CDR3 has 13 residues.

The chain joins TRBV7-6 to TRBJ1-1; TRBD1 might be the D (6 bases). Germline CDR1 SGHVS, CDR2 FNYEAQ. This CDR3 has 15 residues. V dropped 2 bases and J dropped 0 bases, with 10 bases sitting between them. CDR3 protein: CASSLQAGVNTEAFF. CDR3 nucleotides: TGTGCCAGCAGCTTACAGGCAGGGGTGAACACTGAAGCTTTCTTT.

CDR3 region: CASSLAVGETQYF. For the CDR3, the DNA is TGTGCCAGCAGCTTAGCTGTGGGAGAGACCCAGTACTTC. The V call is TRBV11-3, the J call TRBJ2-5; unclear D gene. This CDR3 is built from 13 residues. Trimming stripped 1 base from V and 4 bases from J, with 7 bases between. From germline, CDR1 is SGHNT and CDR2 YENEEA.

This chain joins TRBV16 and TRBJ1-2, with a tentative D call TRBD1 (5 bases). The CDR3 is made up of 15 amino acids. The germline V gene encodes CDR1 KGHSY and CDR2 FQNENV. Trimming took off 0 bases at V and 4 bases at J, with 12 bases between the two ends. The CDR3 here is CASSQSSAGPYGYTF. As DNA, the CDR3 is TGTGCCAGCAGCCAATCATCCGCAGGGCCCTATGGCTACACCTTC.

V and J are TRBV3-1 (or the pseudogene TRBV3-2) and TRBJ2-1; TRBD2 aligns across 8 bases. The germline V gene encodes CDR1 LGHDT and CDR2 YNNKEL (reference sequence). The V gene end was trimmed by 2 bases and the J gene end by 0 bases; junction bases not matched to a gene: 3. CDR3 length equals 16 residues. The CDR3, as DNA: TGTGCCAGCAGCCAAACGGGAGGGCCCTCCTACAATGAGCAGTTCTTC. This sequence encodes CASSQTGGPSYNEQFF.

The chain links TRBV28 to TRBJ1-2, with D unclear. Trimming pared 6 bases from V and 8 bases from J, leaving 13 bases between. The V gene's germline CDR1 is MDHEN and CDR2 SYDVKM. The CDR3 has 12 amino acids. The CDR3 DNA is TGTGCCAGCAGGAGGAGCCCCCGGGGCTACACCTTC. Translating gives CASRRSPRGYTF.

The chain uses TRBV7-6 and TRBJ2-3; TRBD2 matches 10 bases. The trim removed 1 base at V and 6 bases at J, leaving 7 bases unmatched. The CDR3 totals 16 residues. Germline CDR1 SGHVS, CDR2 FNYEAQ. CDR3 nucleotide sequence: TGTGCCAGCAGCTTAGAGCTAGCGGGAGTTTTGGATACGCAGTATTTT. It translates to CASSLELAGVLDTQYF.

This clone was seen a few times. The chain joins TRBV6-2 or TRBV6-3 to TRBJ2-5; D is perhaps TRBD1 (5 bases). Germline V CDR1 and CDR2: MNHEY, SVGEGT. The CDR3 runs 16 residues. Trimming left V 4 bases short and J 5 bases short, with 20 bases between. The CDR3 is CASSFGYRPSGETQYF. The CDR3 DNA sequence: TGTGCCAGCAGTTTCGGATACAGGCCTTCAGGGGAGACCCAGTACTTC.

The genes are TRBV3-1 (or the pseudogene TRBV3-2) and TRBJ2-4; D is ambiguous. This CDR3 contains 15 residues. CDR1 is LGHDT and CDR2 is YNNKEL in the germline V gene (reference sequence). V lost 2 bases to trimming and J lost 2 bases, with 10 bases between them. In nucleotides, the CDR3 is TGTGCCAGCAGCCAAAACCAGTTATCCAAAAACATTCAGTACTTC. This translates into CASSQNQLSKNIQYF.

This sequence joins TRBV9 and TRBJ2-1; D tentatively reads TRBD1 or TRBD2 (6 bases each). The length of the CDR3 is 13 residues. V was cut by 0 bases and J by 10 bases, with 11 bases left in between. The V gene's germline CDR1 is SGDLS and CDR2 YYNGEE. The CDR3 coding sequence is TGTGCCAGCAGCGTAGTTGGGGGGCAAGAGCAGTTCTTC. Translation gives CASSVVGGQEQFF.

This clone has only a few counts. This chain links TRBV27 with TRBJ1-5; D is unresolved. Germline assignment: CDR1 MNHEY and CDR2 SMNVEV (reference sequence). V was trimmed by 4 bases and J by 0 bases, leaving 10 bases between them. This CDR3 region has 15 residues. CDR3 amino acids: CASSWKGSSNQPQHF. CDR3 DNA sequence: TGTGCCAGCAGTTGGAAAGGGAGTAGCAATCAGCCCCAGCATTTT.

CDR3 DNA sequence: TGTGCCTGGACGGAGGTTTATAATTCACCCCTCCACTTT. The encoded protein is CAWTEVYNSPLHF. This chain connects TRBV30 to TRBJ1-6; D gene uncertain. The CDR3 covers 13 residues. Germline V gene data show CDR1 as GTSNPN and CDR2 as SVGIG (reference sequence). V gave up 4 bases and J gave up 4 bases, with 8 bases separating them.

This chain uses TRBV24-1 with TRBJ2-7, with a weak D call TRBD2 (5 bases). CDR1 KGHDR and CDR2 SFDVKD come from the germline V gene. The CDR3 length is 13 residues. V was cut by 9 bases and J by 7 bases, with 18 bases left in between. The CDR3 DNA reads TGTGCCACCTACGGGCGGGTGGTTGTTGAGCAGTACTTC. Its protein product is CATYGRVVVEQYF.

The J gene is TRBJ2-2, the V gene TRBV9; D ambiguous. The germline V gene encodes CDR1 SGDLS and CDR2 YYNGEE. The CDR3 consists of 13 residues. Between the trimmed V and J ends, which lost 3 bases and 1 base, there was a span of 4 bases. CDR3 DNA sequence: TGTGCCAGCAGCGCCAAGAACACCGGGGAGCTGTTTTTT. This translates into CASSAKNTGELFF.

Written as DNA, the CDR3 is TGTGCCAGCAGCTCCCTGGACCAGGAGGACATTCAGTACTTC. Protein sequence: CASSSLDQEDIQYF. The chain combines TRBV7-2 with TRBJ2-4, with D tentatively TRBD2 (5 bases). The CDR3 is 14 amino acids. Looked up from germline, CDR1 is SGHTA and CDR2 is FQGNSA. The V gene lost 4 bases and the J gene lost 8 bases, with 15 bases spanning the gap.

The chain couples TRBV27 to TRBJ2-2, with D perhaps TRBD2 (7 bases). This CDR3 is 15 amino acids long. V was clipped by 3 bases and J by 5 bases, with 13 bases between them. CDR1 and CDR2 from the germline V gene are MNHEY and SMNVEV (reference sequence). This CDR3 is CASSLGGGHTGELFF. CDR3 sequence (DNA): TGTGCCAGCAGTTTGGGAGGGGGGCATACCGGGGAGCTGTTTTTT.

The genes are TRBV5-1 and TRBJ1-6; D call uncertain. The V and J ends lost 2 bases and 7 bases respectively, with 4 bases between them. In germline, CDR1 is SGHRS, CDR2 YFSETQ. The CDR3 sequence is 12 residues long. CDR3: CASSLENSPLHF. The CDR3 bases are TGCGCCAGCAGCTTAGAAAATTCACCCCTCCACTTT.

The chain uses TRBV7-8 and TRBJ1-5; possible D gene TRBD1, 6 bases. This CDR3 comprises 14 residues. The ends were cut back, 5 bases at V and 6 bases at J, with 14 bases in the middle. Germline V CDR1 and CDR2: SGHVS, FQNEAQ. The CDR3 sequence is CASSPQGPLQPQHF. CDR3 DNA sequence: TGTGCCAGCAGCCCCCAGGGGCCCCTTCAGCCCCAGCATTTT.

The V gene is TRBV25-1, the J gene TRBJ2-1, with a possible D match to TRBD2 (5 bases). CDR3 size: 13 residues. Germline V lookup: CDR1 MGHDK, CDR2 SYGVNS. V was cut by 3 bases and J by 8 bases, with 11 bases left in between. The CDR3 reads CASSEEVLYEQFF. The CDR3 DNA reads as TGTGCCAGCAGTGAGGAGGTCTTGTATGAGCAGTTCTTC. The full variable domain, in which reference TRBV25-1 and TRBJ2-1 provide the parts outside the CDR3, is EADIYQTPRYLVIGTGKKITLECSQTMGHDKMYWYQQDPGMELHLIHYSYGVNSTEKGDLSSESTVSRIRTEHFPLTLESARPSHTSQYLCASSEEVLYEQFFGPGTRLTVL.

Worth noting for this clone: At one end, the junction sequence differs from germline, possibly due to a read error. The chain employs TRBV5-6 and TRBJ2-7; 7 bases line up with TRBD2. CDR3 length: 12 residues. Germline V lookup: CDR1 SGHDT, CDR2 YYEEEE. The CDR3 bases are TGTGCCAGCAGCCCTCTAGCGGCAGAACAGGACTTC. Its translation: CASSPLAAEQDF.

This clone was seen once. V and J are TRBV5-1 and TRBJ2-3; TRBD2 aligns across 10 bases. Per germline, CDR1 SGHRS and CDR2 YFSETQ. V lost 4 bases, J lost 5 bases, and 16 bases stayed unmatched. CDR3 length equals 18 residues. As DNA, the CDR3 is TGCGCCAGCAGCCCATCTTCTCAAAGCGGGGGGGTCAGAGATACGCAGTATTTT. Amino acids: CASSPSSQSGGVRDTQYF.

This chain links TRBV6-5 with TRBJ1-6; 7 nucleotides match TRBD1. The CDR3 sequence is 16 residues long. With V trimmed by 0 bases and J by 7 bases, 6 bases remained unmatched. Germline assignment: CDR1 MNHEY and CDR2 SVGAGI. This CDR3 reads CASSYSRGPWNSPLHF. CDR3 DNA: TGTGCCAGCAGTTACTCGAGGGGGCCGTGGAATTCACCCCTCCACTTT.

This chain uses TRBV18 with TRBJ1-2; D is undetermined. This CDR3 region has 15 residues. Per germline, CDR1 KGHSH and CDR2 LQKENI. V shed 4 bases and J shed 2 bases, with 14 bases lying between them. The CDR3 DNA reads TGTGCCAGCTCACTCGGCCAGACGCTAAACTATGGCTACACCTTC. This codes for CASSLGQTLNYGYTF.